A single T cell receptor (beta chain) is shown here with its context. The sample comes from a study of monozygotic twins with inflammatory bowel disease. Reanalyzing the 5' RACE reads, TCRdb keeps one entry per CDR3 protein, without DNA. The sample includes about 450,000 distinct CDR3 sequences. The CDR3 extends over 14 amino acids. In germline, CDR1 is LNHDA, CDR2 SQIVND (reference sequence). The chain uses TRBV19 and TRBJ1-5. This receptor was identified in a human donor with ulcerative colitis or Crohn's disease, or a healthy co-twin of an affected twin (not recorded which). Specimen: blood. The CDR3 region is CASSPLSVAQPQHF.